This T cell receptor beta chain emerged from a study of blood T cell repertoires in COVID-19. This table comes from immunoSEQ multiplex PCR, and its TCRdb copy is limited to in-frame clones, with some not included. Of about 210,000 clones listed, just over 85% are singletons. Input material: PBMCs or T cells enriched from blood (not recorded which). This receptor was obtained from a woman between 40 and 50 years old with acute COVID-19.

The DNA for the CDR3 is TGCGCCAGCAGCCAAGGGGACAGGGGAAGCTCCTATAATTCACCCCTCCACTTT. This codes for CASSQGDRGSSYNSPLHF. The chain recombines TRBV4-1 with TRBJ1-6; TRBD1 matches at 10 bases. Germline values: CDR1 MGHRA, CDR2 YSYEKL. This CDR3 has 18 amino acids. Trimming took 1 base from V and 0 from J; bases not matched to a gene: 3.